This is a list of T cell receptor beta chains from one sample in a study of T cell responses to AZD1222 COVID-19 vaccine. TCRdb's table, derived via immunoSEQ multiplex PCR, lists solely in-frame clones and lacks some. The table lists approximately 170,000 clones, roughly nine tenths of them singletons, with 6% to 8% in the top ten. The material was peripheral blood, obtained on day 0 of AZD1222 vaccination. These TCRs come from an adult in good health. CDR3s include the opening cysteine and the closing phenylalanine or tryptophan. The D gene is left open where the match is weak. Not all rows give a size; the values are once, few, many and, for expanded clones, a class.

v_call	clone_size	j_call	d_call	cdr3_nt	cdr3_aa
TRBV7-8	.	TRBJ2-7	.	TGTGCCAGCAGCGAAGGGACTGCCCGGGGCTACGAGCAGTACTTC	CASSEGTARGYEQYF
TRBV5-1	.	TRBJ2-7	.	TGCGCCAGCAGCTTGGTTTCGGGGTCCTACGAGCAGTACTTC	CASSLVSGSYEQYF
TRBV27	.	TRBJ1-6	TRBD1	TGTGCCAGCAGTTTACTATCCGGGACAGGGGGCGGTAATTCACCCCTCCACTTT	CASSLLSGTGGGNSPLHF
TRBV14	.	TRBJ1-6	.	TGTGCCAGCAGCCTCCCCTGGTCACCCCTCCACTTT	CASSLPWSPLHF
TRBV7-9	.	TRBJ1-1	.	TGTGCCAGCAGCTTAGCGTTCGTAGACACTGAAGCTTTCTTT	CASSLAFVDTEAFF
TRBV19	.	TRBJ1-4	.	TGTGCCACCCGGCAGGGGACTAATGAAAAACTGTTTTTT	CATRQGTNEKLFF
TRBV11-3	.	TRBJ1-3	.	TGTGCCAGCAGCTTATCCTACAGGGCTGGAAACACCATATATTTT	CASSLSYRAGNTIYF
TRBV20-1	.	TRBJ2-5	.	TGCAGTGCTCAACTGGAGACCCAGTACTTC	CSAQLETQYF
TRBV19	.	TRBJ1-2	.	TGTGCCAGTAGTTCCGGGGGCGCGGGTGGCTACACCTTC	CASSSGGAGGYTF
TRBV6-5	.	TRBJ1-4	.	TGTGCCAGCAGTTACGTTATCGGTGAAAAACTGTTTTTT	CASSYVIGEKLFF
TRBV28	few	TRBJ1-4	TRBD1	TGTGCCAGCAGCTGGGACAGGGGGCCTGAAAAACTGTTTTTT	CASSWDRGPEKLFF